Given below is one TCR beta chain in context. Its specific antigen is unknown. It has no much larger one-base neighbor in the sample; base qualities were not kept. From the cysteine up to the phenylalanine, the CDR3 has a length of 15 residues. Only the CDR3 portion is preserved as DNA: 45 bases, with reading frame beginning at the first base. V sheds 0 bases and J sheds 2 bases, leaving 12 bases between their ends. CDR1 and CDR2 (DFQATT, SNEGSKA) derive from the germline V gene (reference sequence). Library preparation used 5' RACE. The reads were generated on an Illumina HiSeq 2500. A second about 7 to 12 cycle PCR used a sample-barcoded 5' primer and a J-beta primer mix. A unique molecular identifier was introduced onto each TCR beta cDNA molecule by a template-switch 5' adaptor carrying 12 random nucleotides. At least 3 million CDR3-containing paired-end reads were obtained from each sample. First-strand cDNA synthesis was performed from all RNA using the Mint cDNA synthesis kit, with priming by a TRBC-specific oligonucleotide. Following uracil-DNA glycosylase treatment, a first 18-cycle PCR with universal primers M1SS and BC2_uni_R was performed on all cDNA. Under the source paper's analysis protocol: For normalization, 1 million high-quality reads were randomly selected from each sample, with every read carrying a distinct molecular identifier. Reads with shared molecular identifiers were discarded instead of being binned into consensus sequences. CDR3 identification, clonotype clustering and error correction used MiTCR with a Q25 quality threshold and the strictest error-elimination algorithm. Lower-bound total TCR beta diversity was estimated with a nonparametric unseen species model using Euler transformation. Starting from the raw public reads, TCRdb applied fastp trimming at Q25, assembled clones with MiXCR and retained in-frame beta chains. Identical CDR3 proteins give one entry, which carries the most common genes and DNA. TCRdb's processing, not the authors', yielded these V and J calls. The sample data list under 1,100,000 distinct CDR3 sequences, and under 30% of these were observed just once. Approximately 0.71% of the sample is in the top ten clones.

These data originate in a study of blood T cells in healthy people across ages (dated by TCRdb to 2014 to 2015). Regarding the complete study: In model experiments, template switching captured about one uniquely barcoded TCR beta cDNA molecule for every two T cells. For two donors (one aged 18 to 29 and one aged 80 or older), the study analyzed two additional independent replicas of 1 million unique cDNA reads from the same blood draw. The study measured age-related changes in TCR beta repertoire diversity using deep sequencing normalized with unique cDNA molecular identifiers. The donors were divided into four age groups: young (average around 16 years), middle-aged (almost 40), aged (around 67) and long-lived (about 90).

The donors were roughly 40 Caucasian individuals from Russia, aged 6 to 90 years, who were systemically healthy. Each donor gave approximately 9.4 milliliters of peripheral blood, drawn into EDTA-treated Vacutainer tubes. Ficoll-Paque density-gradient centrifugation was used to isolate PBMCs, with at least 6.5 million per sample. Total RNA, at least 5 micrograms per sample, was extracted from PBMCs with Trizol reagent. For every donor, an aliquot of PBMCs went through flow cytometry to measure the percentages of naive CD45RAhigh/CD27high T cells. What the work shows at the level of the full study, not this receptor alone: Since profiling was done on bulk unsorted PBMCs, naive and antigen-experienced compartments could not be conclusively compared. As age increased, observed TCR beta diversity per million T cells dropped in a roughly linear way, and a significant reduction was already evident by age 40. A strong correlation was found between observed TCR beta diversity and the percentage of naive T cells measured by flow cytometry. The long-lived group showed more naive CD4+ T cells, fewer expanded clones and increased TCR diversity than the aged group, suggesting age selection. The CMV infection status of donors was not known, potentially confounding age-related changes in expanded clonotypes. Total diversity estimates from one million sequenced T cells were considered lower bounds and underestimates.

These data also featured in a second study, about T cells of mothers and their children. The second study reports: Nine systemically healthy Caucasian individuals, comprising three mothers and their six children, were included as donors. cDNA synthesis consumed the entire amount of extracted RNA, loaded at around 1.4 ug RNA in each 15 ul reaction. In the second PCR, the M1S primer added sample barcodes and 2-4 random nucleotides. Each mother yielded over 8 million TCR beta CDR3 reads and each child about 3 million reads. Thymic selection shapes the output of TCR recombination in a similar way in related and unrelated pairs, and inherited differences have a minor effect. Related mother-child pairs always showed normalized repertoire overlap that was slightly higher than in unrelated mother-child pairs, though the difference was never significant. Persistent microchimeric T cell clones were not detected, at a sensitivity of about 99 clones per million clonotypes. In the study, deep NGS was used to compare the TCR beta repertoires of mothers and children, and features distinguishing related mother-child pairs from unrelated individuals were sought. Mothers averaged about 40 +/- 4 years of age and children averaged about 10 +/- 4 years. After adapter ligation was performed with NEBNext reagents, the libraries were sequenced on an Illumina HiSeq 2000 with 100+100 nt paired-end reads. To prevent cross-contamination, the mother and child libraries were prepared a month apart and were sequenced in separate runs. Each donor had between about 450,000 and 2,200,000 distinct TCR beta clonotypes identified. Naive TCR beta clonotypes were estimated from low-frequency clonotypes matched to each donor's FACS-determined naive share, without sorting.

Material: blood. The chain uses TRBV20-1 and TRBJ2-3, with an unclear D gene assignment. The receptor's source is a girl aged 2-15 years in good health. The bases are TGCAGTGCTAGAGATCTTTCTACTTTCACAGATACGCAGTATTTT. This codes for CSARDLSTFTDTQYF.